Below, one T cell receptor beta chain is given with its context. Its antigen is unidentified. MiXCR was run by TCRdb on the 5' RACE reads, yielding one entry per CDR3 protein. This table has hundreds of thousands of distinct CDR3 sequences, roughly a quarter appearing once. The length of the CDR3 is 13 residues. Germline V gene lookup returns CDR1 DFQATT and CDR2 SNEGSKA (reference sequence). The germline V and J ends were trimmed by 4 bases and 8 bases, with 14 bases remaining between them. These data belong to a study of CD8 T cells in ankylosing spondylitis. Study-wide results and caveats: Reactive arthritis synovial fluid and blood were previously reported to contain some motif variants. Significantly higher representation of disease-linked clones was reported for matched ankylosing spondylitis synovial fluid. Several highly homologous variants formed a TCR beta motif that appeared characteristic of ankylosing spondylitis blood.

The sample was blood, either unsorted or a sorted T cell fraction (not recorded which). The chain couples TRBV20-1 to TRBJ1-4, with D maybe TRBD1 (5 bases). The source is a male donor with ankylosing spondylitis. CDR3 sequence: CSATGTAWEKLFF. In DNA, the CDR3 is TGCAGTGCTACCGGGACGGCGTGGGAAAAACTGTTTTTT.